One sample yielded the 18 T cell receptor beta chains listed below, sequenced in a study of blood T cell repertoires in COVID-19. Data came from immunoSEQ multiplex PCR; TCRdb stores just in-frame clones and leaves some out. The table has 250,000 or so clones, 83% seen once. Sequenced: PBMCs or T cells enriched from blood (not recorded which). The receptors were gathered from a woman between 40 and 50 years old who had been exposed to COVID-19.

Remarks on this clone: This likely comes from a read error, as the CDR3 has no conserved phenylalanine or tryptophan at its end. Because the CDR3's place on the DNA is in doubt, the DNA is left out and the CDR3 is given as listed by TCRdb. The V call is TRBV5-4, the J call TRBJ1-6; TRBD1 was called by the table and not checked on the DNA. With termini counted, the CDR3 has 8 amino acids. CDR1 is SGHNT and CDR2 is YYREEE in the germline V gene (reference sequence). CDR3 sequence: CASSLAVS.

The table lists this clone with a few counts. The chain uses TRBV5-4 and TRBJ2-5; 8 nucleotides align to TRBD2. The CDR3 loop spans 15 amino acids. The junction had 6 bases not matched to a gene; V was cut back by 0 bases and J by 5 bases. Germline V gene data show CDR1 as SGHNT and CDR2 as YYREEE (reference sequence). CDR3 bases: TGTGCCAGCAGCTTGGAGCGGGGGTTTGGGGAGACCCAGTACTTC. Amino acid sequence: CASSLERGFGETQYF.

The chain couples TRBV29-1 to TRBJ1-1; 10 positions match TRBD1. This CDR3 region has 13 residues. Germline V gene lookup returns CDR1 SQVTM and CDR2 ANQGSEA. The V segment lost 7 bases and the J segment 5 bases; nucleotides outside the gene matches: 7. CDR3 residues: CSGAGQGETEAFF. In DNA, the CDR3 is TGCAGCGGGGCCGGACAGGGGGAAACTGAAGCTTTCTTT.

The CDR3 sequence: CAWSPTSYEQYF. CDR3 sequence (DNA): TGTGCCTGGAGTCCGACTTCCTACGAGCAGTACTTC. The rearrangement uses TRBV30 and TRBJ2-7; D gene uncertain. The germline V gene encodes CDR1 GTSNPN and CDR2 SVGIG (reference sequence). V was cut by 2 bases and J by 1 base, with 6 bases left in between. The CDR3 spans 12 residues.

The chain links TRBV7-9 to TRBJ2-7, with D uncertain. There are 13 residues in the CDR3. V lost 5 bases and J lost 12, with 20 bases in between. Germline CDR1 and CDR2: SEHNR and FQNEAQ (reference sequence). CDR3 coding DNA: TGTGCCAGCAGCAGGGCCCCAGAGGAACCGAGGTACTTC. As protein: CASSRAPEEPRYF.

CDR3 nucleotides: TGCGCCAGCAGCCCCGAGATGAACACTGAAGCTTTCTTT. Translation gives CASSPEMNTEAFF. The chain uses TRBV5-1 and TRBJ1-1; D unresolved. This CDR3 comprises 13 residues. V was pared by 4 bases and J by 0 bases, with 7 bases between. Germline CDR1 SGHRS, CDR2 YFSETQ. The whole variable domain, remainder taken from reference TRBV5-1 and TRBJ1-1, is KAGVTQTPRYLIKTRGQQVTLSCSPISGHRSVSWYQQTPGQGLQFLFEYFSETQRNKGNFPGRFSGRQFSNSRSEMNVSTLELGDSALYLCASSPEMNTEAFFGQGTRLTVV.

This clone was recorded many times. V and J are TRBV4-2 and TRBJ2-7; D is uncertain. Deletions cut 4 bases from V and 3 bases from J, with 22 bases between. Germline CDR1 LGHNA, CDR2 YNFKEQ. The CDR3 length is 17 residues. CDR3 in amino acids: CASSPPRWRKEFYEQYF. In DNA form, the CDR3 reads TGTGCCAGCAGCCCACCGAGATGGCGTAAGGAGTTCTACGAGCAGTACTTC.

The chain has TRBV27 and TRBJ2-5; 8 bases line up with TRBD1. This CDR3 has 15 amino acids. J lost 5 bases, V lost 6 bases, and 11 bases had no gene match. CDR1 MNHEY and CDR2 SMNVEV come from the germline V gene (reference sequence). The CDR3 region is CASSTGQGVWETQYF. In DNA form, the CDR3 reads TGTGCCAGCAGCACTGGACAGGGAGTCTGGGAGACCCAGTACTTC.

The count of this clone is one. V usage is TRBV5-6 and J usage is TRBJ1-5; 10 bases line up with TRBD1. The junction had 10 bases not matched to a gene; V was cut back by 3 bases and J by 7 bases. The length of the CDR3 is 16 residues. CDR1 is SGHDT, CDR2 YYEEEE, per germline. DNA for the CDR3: TGTGCCAGCAGCTCCGGGACAGGGGATAGTTGGCAGCCCCAGCATTTT. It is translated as CASSSGTGDSWQPQHF.

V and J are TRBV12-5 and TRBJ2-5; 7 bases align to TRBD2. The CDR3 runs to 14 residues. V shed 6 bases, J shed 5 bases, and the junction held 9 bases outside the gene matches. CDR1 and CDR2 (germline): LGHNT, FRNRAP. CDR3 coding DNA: TGTGCTAGTGGATTCAACGGGGGGTTGGAGACCCAGTACTTC. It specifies CASGFNGGLETQYF. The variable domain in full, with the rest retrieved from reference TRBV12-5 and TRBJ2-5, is DARVTQTPRHKVTEMGQEVTMRCQPILGHNTVFWYRQTMMQGLELLAYFRNRAPLDDSGMPKDRFSAEMPDATLATLKIQPSEPRDSAVYFCASGFNGGLETQYFGPGTRLLVL.

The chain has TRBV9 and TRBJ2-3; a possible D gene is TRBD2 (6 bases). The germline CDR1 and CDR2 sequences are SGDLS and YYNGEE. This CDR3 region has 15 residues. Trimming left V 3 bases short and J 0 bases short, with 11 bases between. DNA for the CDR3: TGTGCCAGCAGCGCCTCGGGACTCAGCACAGATACGCAGTATTTT. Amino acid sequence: CASSASGLSTDTQYF.

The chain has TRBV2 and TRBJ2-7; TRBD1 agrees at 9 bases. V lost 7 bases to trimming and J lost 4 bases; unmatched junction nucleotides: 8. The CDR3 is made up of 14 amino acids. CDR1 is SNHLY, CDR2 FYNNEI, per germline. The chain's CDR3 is CASNFGTGQYEQYF. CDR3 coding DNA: TGTGCCAGCAACTTCGGGACAGGGCAGTACGAGCAGTACTTC.

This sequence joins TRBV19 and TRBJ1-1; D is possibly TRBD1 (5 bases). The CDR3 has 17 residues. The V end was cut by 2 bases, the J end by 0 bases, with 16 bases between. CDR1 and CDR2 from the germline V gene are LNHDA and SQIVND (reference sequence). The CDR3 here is CASSIPGGASLNTEAFF. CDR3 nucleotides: TGTGCCAGTAGTATACCGGGAGGGGCCAGTTTGAACACTGAAGCTTTCTTT.

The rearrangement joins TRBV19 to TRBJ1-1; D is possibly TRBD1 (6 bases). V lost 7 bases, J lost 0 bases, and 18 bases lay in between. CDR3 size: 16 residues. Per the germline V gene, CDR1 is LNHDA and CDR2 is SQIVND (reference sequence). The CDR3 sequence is CASTITPDSLNTEAFF. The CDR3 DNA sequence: TGTGCCAGTACCATAACCCCGGACAGTTTGAACACTGAAGCTTTCTTT. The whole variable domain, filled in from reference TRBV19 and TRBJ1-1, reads DGGITQSPKYLFRKEGQNVTLSCEQNLNHDAMYWYRQDPGQGLRLIYYSQIVNDFQKGDIAEGYSVSREKKESFPLTVTSAQKNPTAFYLCASTITPDSLNTEAFFGQGTRLTVV.

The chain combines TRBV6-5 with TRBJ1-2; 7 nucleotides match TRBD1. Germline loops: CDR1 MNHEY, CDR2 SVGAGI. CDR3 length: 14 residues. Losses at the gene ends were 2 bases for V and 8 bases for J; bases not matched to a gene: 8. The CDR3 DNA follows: TGTGCCAGCAGTTACCTCGGGACAGACAACGGCTACACCTTC. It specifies CASSYLGTDNGYTF.

The CDR3 region is CAWSRTGARSPLHF. The CDR3 DNA follows: TGTGCCTGGTCCCGGACAGGGGCTCGCTCACCCCTCCACTTT. The chain joins TRBV30 to TRBJ1-6, with 9 bases identical to TRBD1. Germline V gene lookup returns CDR1 GTSNPN and CDR2 SVGIG (reference sequence). J lost 10 bases, V lost 5 bases, and 9 bases had no gene match. This CDR3 region has 14 residues.

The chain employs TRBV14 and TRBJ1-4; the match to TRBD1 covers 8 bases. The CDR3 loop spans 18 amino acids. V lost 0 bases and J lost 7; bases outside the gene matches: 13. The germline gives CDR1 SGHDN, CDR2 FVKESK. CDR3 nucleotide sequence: TGTGCCAGCAGCCAAGATCGACGCTCGGACAGGGACCCTGAAAAACTGTTTTTT. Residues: CASSQDRRSDRDPEKLFF.

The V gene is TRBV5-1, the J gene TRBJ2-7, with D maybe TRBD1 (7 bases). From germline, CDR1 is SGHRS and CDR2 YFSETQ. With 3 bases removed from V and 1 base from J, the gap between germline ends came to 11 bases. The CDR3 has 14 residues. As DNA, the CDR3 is TGCGCCAGCAGCTCGACAGGGAGGTCCTACGAGCAGTACTTC. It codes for CASSSTGRSYEQYF.